The 9 T cell receptor beta chains in this list originate from one sample, sequenced in a study of Ad26.COV2.S vaccination and SARS-CoV-2 variants (dated by TCRdb to 2020 to 2022). The treatment or condition label here, explained by the study, means: roughly 18 received Ad26.COV2.S at low or high dose, single or two shots; about 5 received placebo; per-sample allocation not given. For vaccine and placebo recipients, repertoires were sequenced using samples collected on day 63 after the first injection. The protocol used for the library was the immunoSEQ multiplex PCR assay. TCRdb retrieved this table from immuneACCESS and kept in-frame rearrangements only. Not all clones are present; in checked studies, unresolved V genes account for under half, and no reason is known for the remainder. A total of around 450,000 clones appear in this sample, 80% to 95% of them only once. The top ten constitute roughly an eighth of the sample.

The sample here was peripheral blood, taken in a trial of Ad26.COV2.S vaccine versus placebo. These receptors were collected from a person between 18 and 65 years old who received the Ad26.COV2.S COVID-19 vaccine or a placebo.

The rearrangement links TRBV13 to TRBJ2-7; D is uncertain. Germline lookup yields CDR1 PRHDT and CDR2 FYEKMQ (reference sequence). This CDR3 is 12 amino acids long. Trimming shortened V by 5 bases and J by 3 bases, and 8 bases separated the two germline ends. The CDR3 is CASSPDGYEQYF. The CDR3, as DNA: TGTGCCAGCAGCCCTGACGGCTACGAGCAGTACTTC.

This clone was recorded only once. V is TRBV5-5 and J is TRBJ2-1; no clear D. The CDR3 loop spans 13 amino acids. Germline V gene sequence: CDR1 SGHKS, CDR2 YYEKEE (reference sequence). The V gene lost 0 bases and the J gene lost 4 bases, with 5 bases spanning the gap. The CDR3 here is CASSLDAYNEQFF. As DNA, the CDR3 is TGTGCCAGCAGCTTGGACGCATACAATGAGCAGTTCTTC.

The chain links TRBV4-1 to TRBJ2-2; the D gene is possibly TRBD2 (6 bases). V was trimmed by 3 bases and J by 1 base, leaving 15 bases between them. CDR1 and CDR2 (germline): MGHRA, YSYEKL. This CDR3 is 17 amino acids long. The CDR3 sequence is CASSQAPGTLNTGELFF. CDR3 bases: TGCGCCAGCAGCCAGGCCCCCGGGACTTTGAACACCGGGGAGCTGTTTTTT.

Only one count was recorded for this clone. CDR3 sequence reads: CASSPDHRVQNTGELFF. Written as DNA, the CDR3 is TGTGCCAGCTCACCGGATCACAGGGTTCAGAACACCGGGGAGCTGTTTTTT. The genes are TRBV18 and TRBJ2-2; possibly TRBD1 for D (6 bases). The V gene lost 3 bases and the J gene lost 1 base, with 15 bases spanning the gap. This CDR3 contains 17 residues. Looked up from germline, CDR1 is KGHSH and CDR2 is LQKENI.

The genes are TRBV12-5 and TRBJ2-3, with no clear D. The CDR3 runs to 12 residues. V gave up 2 bases and J gave up 2 bases, with 2 bases separating them. CDR1 is LGHNT, CDR2 FRNRAP, per germline. The CDR3 is CASGLNTDTQYF. The CDR3, as DNA: TGTGCTAGTGGTTTGAACACAGATACGCAGTATTTT.

The chain couples TRBV5-3 to TRBJ1-6; D is unresolved. TRBV5-3 is flagged as an ORF with uncertain function. CDR3 size: 15 residues. Trimming shortened V by 5 bases and J by 4 bases, and 13 bases separated the two germline ends. Here the CDR3 DNA reads TGTGCCAGAAGTCTGCAGAGGTTTTATAATTCACCCCTCCACTTT. Protein: CARSLQRFYNSPLHF.

The rearrangement uses TRBV6-2 or TRBV6-3 and TRBJ2-7; TRBD1 aligns across 8 bases. Germline V gene sequence: CDR1 MNHEY, CDR2 SVGEGT. The CDR3 has 15 amino acids. V dropped 4 bases and J dropped 4; count of bases not matched to a gene: 9. The CDR3 spells CASSFAGGVRYEQYF. Written as DNA, the CDR3 is TGTGCCAGCAGTTTCGCAGGGGGCGTGAGGTACGAGCAGTACTTC.

This clone was detected only once. The V call is TRBV5-4, the J call TRBJ1-3; tentatively, D is TRBD1 (6 bases). Trimming took off 3 bases at V and 4 bases at J, with 8 bases between the two ends. Looked up from germline, CDR1 is SGHNT and CDR2 is YYREEE (reference sequence). This CDR3 has 13 residues. This CDR3 is CASSSQGGNTIYF. Written as DNA, the CDR3 is TGTGCCAGCAGCTCGCAGGGGGGAAACACCATATATTTT.

A few counts support this clone. The V call is TRBV6-5, the J call TRBJ1-2, with 8 bases identical to TRBD1. V was clipped by 6 bases and J by 8 bases; unmatched bases: 11. From germline, CDR1 is MNHEY and CDR2 SVGAGI. There are 14 residues in the CDR3. Written as DNA, the CDR3 is TGTGCCAGCAGATCAGGGACAGGTCAAAGAGGCTACACCTTC. Protein: CASRSGTGQRGYTF.